This T cell receptor beta chain comes out of a study of T cell repertoires in cytomegalovirus infection. Study information: Alongside well-studied HLA-B-restricted CMV epitopes, recently identified HLA-C-restricted CMV epitopes were also used. Based on public TCR beta signatures, there were indications of CMV infection and of a matching HLA type.

This clonotype occurred a few times. As yet, its antigen is unknown. Notes on the study in general: CMV-specific HLA-C-restricted TCR beta clonotypes dominated the ex vivo response. CMV carriers with the relevant HLA were identified by cumulative public TCR beta family frequency.

CDR3 length: 15 amino acids. Germline V gives CDR1 SEHNR, CDR2 FQNEAQ (reference sequence). The trim removed 4 bases at V and 0 bases at J, leaving 6 bases unmatched. MiXCR was run by TCRdb on the reads, yielding one entry per CDR3 protein. The data contain 380,000 or so distinct CDR3 sequences, about 34% of them singletons. This sequence was found in a human donor in good health (CMV status not recorded). Some clones in this sample may be carry-over from other donors' samples. The specimen was cultured PBMCs, collected from culture after CMV antigen stimulation. The V gene is TRBV7-9, the J gene TRBJ2-7; 7 positions match TRBD2. For the CDR3, the DNA is TGTGCCAGCAGCTCCGAGGGCGGGAGCTCCTACGAGCAGTACTTC. Its protein product is CASSSEGGSSYEQYF.